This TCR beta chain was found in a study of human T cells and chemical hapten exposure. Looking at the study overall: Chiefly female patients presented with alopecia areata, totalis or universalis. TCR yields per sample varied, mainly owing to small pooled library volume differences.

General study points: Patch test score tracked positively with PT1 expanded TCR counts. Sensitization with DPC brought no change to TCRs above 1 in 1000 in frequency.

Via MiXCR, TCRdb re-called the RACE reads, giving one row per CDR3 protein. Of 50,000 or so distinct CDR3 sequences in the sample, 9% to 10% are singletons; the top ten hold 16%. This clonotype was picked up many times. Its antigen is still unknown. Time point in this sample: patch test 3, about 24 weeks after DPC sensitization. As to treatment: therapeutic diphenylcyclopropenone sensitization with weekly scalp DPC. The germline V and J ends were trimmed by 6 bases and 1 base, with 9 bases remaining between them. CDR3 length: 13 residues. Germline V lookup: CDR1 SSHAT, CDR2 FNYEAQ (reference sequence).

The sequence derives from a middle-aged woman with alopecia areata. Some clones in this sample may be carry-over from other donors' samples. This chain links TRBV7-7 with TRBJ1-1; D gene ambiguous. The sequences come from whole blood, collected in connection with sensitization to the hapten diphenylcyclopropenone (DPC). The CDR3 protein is CASSPDTNTEAFF. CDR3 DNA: TGTGCCAGCAGTCCTGACACGAACACTGAAGCTTTCTTT.